A selection of T cell receptor beta chains follows, all from one sample in a study of vaccination effects on CD4 cells after COVID-19. TCRdb's table, derived via immunoSEQ multiplex PCR, lists solely in-frame clones and lacks some. The sample includes around 32,000 clones, 65% to 75% of them seen just once. Their antigen targets remain unknown. Sequencing used CD4+ T cells from PBMCs cultured with HCoV-229E spike peptides, obtained after COVID-19 vaccination. These receptor sequences come from a human donor who received a COVID-19 vaccine. Both conserved end residues are part of each CDR3. The D gene is left open where the match is weak. Clone size is given for some rows only: seen once, a few or many times, or a class if the clone is expanded.

>TRBV7-9|.|TRBJ2-5|.
TGTGCCAGCAGCTGGTGGCGGGGGCGTGGAGAGACCCAGTACTTC
CASSWWRGRGETQYF
>TRBV10-3|few|TRBJ2-1|TRBD2
TGTGCCATCAGTGAGTCTAGCGGGAGCCACAATGAGCAGTTCTTC
CAISESSGSHNEQFF
>TRBV6-5|.|TRBJ1-4|.
TGTGCCAGCAGTTACGACACCAAGGCAACTAATGAAAAACTGTTTTTT
CASSYDTKATNEKLFF
>TRBV2|.|TRBJ1-4|TRBD1
TGTGCCAGCAGGAAGGATCTCGGGACAGGGGAAAAACTGTTTTTT
CASRKDLGTGEKLFF
>TRBV30|.|TRBJ1-3|.
TGTGCCTGGAGTGTACGCCTCTATGCTGGAAACACCATATATTTT
CAWSVRLYAGNTIYF
>TRBV6-5|once|TRBJ1-1|.
TGTGCCAGCAGTCGGACAGAGAACACTGAAGCTTTCTTT
CASSRTENTEAFF
>TRBV3-1/TRBV3-2|few|TRBJ2-2|.
TGTGCCAGGGGACTCGACGCGAACACCGGGGAGCTGTTTTTT
CARGLDANTGELFF
>TRBV5-4|.|TRBJ1-2|TRBD1
TGTGCCAGCAGCCTCGGGACAGGGGGTAACTATGGCTACACCTTC
CASSLGTGGNYGYTF
>TRBV18|.|TRBJ1-1|.
TGTGCCAGCTCACCACCCCACAGTAGCAACACTGAAGCTTTCTTT
CASSPPHSSNTEAFF
>TRBV6-6|.|TRBJ1-2|.
TGTGCCAGCAGTTTCCCCAGGGGAGACGTCTATGGCTACACCTTC
CASSFPRGDVYGYTF
>TRBV27|.|TRBJ2-3|TRBD2
TGTGCCAGCAGTGGCGGGGGTAGCCCAGATACGCAGTATTTT
CASSGGGSPDTQYF
>TRBV7-9|few|TRBJ2-7|.
TGTGCCAGCAGCGTCCCAGGGGGGTCCTACGAGCAGTACTTC
CASSVPGGSYEQYF
>TRBV2|.|TRBJ2-4|TRBD1
TGTGCCGGAAGCAGGACAGGGCCCCTAGCCAAAAACATTCAGTACTTC
CAGSRTGPLAKNIQYF
>TRBV13|.|TRBJ2-6|TRBD1
TGTGCCAGCAGCCCCGGACAGGGGGTCTCTGGGGCCAACGTCCTGACTTTC
CASSPGQGVSGANVLTF
>TRBV5-1|.|TRBJ2-3|.
TGCGCCAGCAGCTTGGGAACGGTGGGGGTGGGAGATACGCAGTATTTT
CASSLGTVGVGDTQYF
>TRBV27|.|TRBJ1-5|.
TGTGCCAGCAGTCCCGGACGGATCCCCGGGCAGCCCCAGCATTTT
CASSPGRIPGQPQHF
>TRBV11-2|.|TRBJ1-1|TRBD1
TGTGCCAGCAGCTTAGATCAGACAGGGAAAGCTTTCTTT
CASSLDQTGKAFF
>TRBV3-1/TRBV3-2|.|TRBJ1-1|.
TGTGCCAGCAGCCAAGCCGGGGCGAACACTGAAGCTTTCTTT
CASSQAGANTEAFF
>TRBV29-1|.|TRBJ2-1|TRBD2
TGCAGCGCTGAAGGTCTCCGGTTACTAGCGCGGAACAATGAGCAGTTCTTC
CSAEGLRLLARNNEQFF
>TRBV6-5|once|TRBJ2-5|.
TGTGCCAGCAGTTCCTCATCGGTTAAAGAGACCCAGTACTTC
CASSSSSVKETQYF
>TRBV9|.|TRBJ2-2|TRBD2
TGTGCCAGCAGCGTAGGCCTAGCGGGAGTTACCGGGGAGCTGTTTTTT
CASSVGLAGVTGELFF
>TRBV6-5|.|TRBJ1-1|.
TGTGCCAGCAGTTACTCGATGAGCGGGGACACTGAAGCTTTCTTT
CASSYSMSGDTEAFF
>TRBV5-1|few|TRBJ1-3|TRBD1
TGCGCCAGCAGCGGTCAACAGGGGTGGGGAAACACCATATATTTT
CASSGQQGWGNTIYF
>TRBV6-1|.|TRBJ2-7|TRBD2
TGTGCCAGCAGTGAGACCCTCTTAGCGGGAGGCCGTATCGGTGAGCAGTACTTC
CASSETLLAGGRIGEQYF
>TRBV5-1|.|TRBJ2-3|.
TGCGCCAGCAGCTTGGGGGACAAGAGCACAGATACGCAGTATTTT
CASSLGDKSTDTQYF
>TRBV19|.|TRBJ1-3|.
TGTGCCAGTAGTAGATTCGGGACCCCTGGAAACACCATATATTTT
CASSRFGTPGNTIYF
>TRBV4-1|.|TRBJ2-7|TRBD2
TGCGCCAGCAGCCAACAGACTAGCGGGAGAGGGCAATACGAGCAGTACTTC
CASSQQTSGRGQYEQYF
>TRBV7-9|.|TRBJ1-2|.
TGTGCCAGCAGCCAAGCGACAGTTAACTATGGCTACACCTTC
CASSQATVNYGYTF
>TRBV15|few|TRBJ1-2|.
TGTGCCACCAGTAACAGGGAGGAAGGCTACACCTTC
CATSNREEGYTF
>TRBV18|few|TRBJ2-7|TRBD2
TGTGCCAGCACCCAGGCAACTAGCGGGAGAGGGTCCTACGAGCAGTACTTC
CASTQATSGRGSYEQYF